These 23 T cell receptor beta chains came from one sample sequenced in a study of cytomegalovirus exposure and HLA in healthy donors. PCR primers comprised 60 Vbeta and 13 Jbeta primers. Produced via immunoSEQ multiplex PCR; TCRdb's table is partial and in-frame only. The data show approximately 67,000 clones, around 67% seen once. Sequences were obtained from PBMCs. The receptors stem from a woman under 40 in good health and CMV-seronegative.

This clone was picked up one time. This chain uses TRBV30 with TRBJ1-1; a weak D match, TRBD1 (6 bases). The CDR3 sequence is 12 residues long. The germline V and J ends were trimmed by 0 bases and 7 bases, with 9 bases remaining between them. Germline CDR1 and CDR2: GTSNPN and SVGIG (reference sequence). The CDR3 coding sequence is TGTGCCTGGAGTGTAACAGGGCTTGAAGCTTTCTTT. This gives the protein CAWSVTGLEAFF.

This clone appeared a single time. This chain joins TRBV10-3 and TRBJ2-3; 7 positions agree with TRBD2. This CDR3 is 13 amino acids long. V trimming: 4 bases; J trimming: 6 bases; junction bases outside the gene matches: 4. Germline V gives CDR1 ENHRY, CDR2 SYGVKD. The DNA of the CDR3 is TGTGCCATCAGTGGGGAGGGCGACGATACGCAGTATTTT. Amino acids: CAISGEGDDTQYF.

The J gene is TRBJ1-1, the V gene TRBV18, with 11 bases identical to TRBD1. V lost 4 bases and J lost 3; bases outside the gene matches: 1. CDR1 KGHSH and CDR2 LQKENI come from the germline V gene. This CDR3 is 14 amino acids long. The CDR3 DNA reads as TGTGCCAGCTCACTGGGACAGGGGGACACTGAAGCTTTCTTT. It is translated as CASSLGQGDTEAFF.

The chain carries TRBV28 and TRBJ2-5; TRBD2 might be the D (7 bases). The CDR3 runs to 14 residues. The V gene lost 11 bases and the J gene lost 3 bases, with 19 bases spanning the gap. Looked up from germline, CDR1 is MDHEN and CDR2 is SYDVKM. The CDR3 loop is CAGARGGQEETQYF. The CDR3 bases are TGTGCCGGAGCAAGGGGGGGGCAGGAAGAGACCCAGTACTTC.

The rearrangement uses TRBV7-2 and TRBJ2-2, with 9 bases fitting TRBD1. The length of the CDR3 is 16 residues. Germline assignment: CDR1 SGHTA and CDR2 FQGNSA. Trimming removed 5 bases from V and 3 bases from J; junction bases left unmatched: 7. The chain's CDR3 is CASSAPGQGHTGELFF. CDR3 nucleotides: TGTGCCAGCAGCGCTCCGGGACAGGGACACACCGGGGAGCTGTTTTTT.

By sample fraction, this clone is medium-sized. The chain's CDR3 is CASSPLGSYNEQFF. Written as DNA, the CDR3 is TGCGCCAGCAGCCCGCTAGGATCCTACAATGAGCAGTTCTTC. The V gene is TRBV5-1, the J gene TRBJ2-1; D not resolved. The V and J ends lost 4 bases and 1 base respectively, with 9 bases between them. The CDR3 totals 14 residues. The V gene's germline CDR1 is SGHRS and CDR2 YFSETQ.

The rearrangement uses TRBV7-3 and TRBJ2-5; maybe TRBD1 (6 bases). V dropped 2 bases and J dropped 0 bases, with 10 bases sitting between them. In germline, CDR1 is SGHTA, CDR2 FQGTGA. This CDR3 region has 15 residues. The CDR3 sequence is CASSLSGQHQETQYF. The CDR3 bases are TGTGCCAGCAGCTTATCAGGACAGCACCAAGAGACCCAGTACTTC. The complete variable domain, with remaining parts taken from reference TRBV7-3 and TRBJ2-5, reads GAGVSQTPSNKVTEKGKYVELRCDPISGHTALYWYRQSLGQGPEFLIYFQGTGAADDSGLPNDRFFAVRPEGSVSTLKIQRTERGDSAVYLCASSLSGQHQETQYFGPGTRLLVL.

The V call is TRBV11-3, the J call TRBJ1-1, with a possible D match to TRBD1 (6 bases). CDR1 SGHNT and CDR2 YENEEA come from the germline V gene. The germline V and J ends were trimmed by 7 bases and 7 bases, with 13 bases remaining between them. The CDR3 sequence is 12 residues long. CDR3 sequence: CASTGASGEAFF. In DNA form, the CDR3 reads TGTGCCAGCACAGGGGCTTCGGGTGAAGCTTTCTTT.

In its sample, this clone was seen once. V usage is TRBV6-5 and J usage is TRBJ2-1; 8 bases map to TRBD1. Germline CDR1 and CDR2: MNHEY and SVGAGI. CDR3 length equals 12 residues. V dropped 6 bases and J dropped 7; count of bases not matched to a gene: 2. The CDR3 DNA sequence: TGTGCCAGCAGAAACAGGGGGAATGAGCAGTTCTTC. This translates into CASRNRGNEQFF.

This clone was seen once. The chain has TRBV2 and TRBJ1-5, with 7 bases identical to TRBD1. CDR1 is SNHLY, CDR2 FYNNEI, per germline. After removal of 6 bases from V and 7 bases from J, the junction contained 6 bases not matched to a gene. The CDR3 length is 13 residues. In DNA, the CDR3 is TGTGCCAGCAGCCTGACAGGGCCCCAGCCCCAGCATTTT. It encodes CASSLTGPQPQHF. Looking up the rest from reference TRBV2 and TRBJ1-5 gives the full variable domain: EPEVTQTPSHQVTQMGQEVILRCVPISNHLYFYWYRQILGQKVEFLVSFYNNEISEKSEIFDDQFSVERPDGSNFTLKIRSTKLEDSAMYFCASSLTGPQPQHFGDGTRLSIL.

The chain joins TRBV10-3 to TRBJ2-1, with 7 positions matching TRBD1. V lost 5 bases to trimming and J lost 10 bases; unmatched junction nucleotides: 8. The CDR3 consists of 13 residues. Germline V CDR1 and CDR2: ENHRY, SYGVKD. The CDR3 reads CAISRQGVGEQFF. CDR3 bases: TGTGCCATCAGTCGACAGGGTGTCGGAGAGCAGTTCTTC.

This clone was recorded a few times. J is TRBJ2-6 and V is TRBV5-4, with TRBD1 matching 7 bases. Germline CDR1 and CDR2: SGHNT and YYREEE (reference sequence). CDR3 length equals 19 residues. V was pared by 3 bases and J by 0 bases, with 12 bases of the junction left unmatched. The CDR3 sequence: CASSSRAGTADSGANVLTF. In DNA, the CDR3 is TGTGCCAGCAGCTCGAGGGCCGGGACAGCTGACTCTGGGGCCAACGTCCTGACTTTC.

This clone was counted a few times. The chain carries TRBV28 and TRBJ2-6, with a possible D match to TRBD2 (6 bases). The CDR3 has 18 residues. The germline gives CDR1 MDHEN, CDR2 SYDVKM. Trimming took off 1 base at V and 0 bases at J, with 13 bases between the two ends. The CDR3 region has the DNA TGTGCCAGCAGTTTATCGGGGGTAACTTTCTCTGGGGCCAACGTCCTGACTTTC. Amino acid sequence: CASSLSGVTFSGANVLTF.

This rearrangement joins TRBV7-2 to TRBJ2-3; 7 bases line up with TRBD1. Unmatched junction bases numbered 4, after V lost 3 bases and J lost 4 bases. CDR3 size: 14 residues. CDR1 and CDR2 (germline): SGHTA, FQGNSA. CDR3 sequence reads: CASSFNTGADTQYF. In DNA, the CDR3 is TGTGCCAGCAGCTTCAACACAGGGGCAGATACGCAGTATTTT.

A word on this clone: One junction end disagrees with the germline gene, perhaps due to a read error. The CDR3 region is CASSLARDSPLHF. The CDR3 DNA reads TGTGCTAGCAGCTTGGCCAGGGATTCACCCCTCCACTTT. The chain recombines TRBV7-7 with TRBJ1-6; D perhaps matches TRBD1 (5 bases). This CDR3 has 13 residues. Per germline, CDR1 SSHAT and CDR2 FNYEAQ (reference sequence).

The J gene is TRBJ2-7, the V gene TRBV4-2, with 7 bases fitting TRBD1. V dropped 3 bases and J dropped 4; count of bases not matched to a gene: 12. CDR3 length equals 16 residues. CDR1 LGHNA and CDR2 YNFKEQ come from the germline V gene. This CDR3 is CASSHDAVDRPYEQYF. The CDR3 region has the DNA TGTGCCAGCAGCCATGATGCCGTGGACAGGCCTTACGAGCAGTACTTC.

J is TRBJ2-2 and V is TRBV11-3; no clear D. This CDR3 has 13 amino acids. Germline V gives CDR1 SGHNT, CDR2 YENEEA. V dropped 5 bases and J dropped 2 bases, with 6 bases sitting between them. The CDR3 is CASSPVNTGELFF. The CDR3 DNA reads TGTGCCAGCAGCCCGGTTAACACCGGGGAGCTGTTTTTT.

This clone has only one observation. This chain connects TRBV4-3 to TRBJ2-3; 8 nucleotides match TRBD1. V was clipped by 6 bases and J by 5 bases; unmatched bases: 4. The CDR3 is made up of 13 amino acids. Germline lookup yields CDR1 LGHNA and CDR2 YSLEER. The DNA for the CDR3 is TGCGCCAGCAGGAGACAGGGGAAAGATACGCAGTATTTT. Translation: CASRRQGKDTQYF.

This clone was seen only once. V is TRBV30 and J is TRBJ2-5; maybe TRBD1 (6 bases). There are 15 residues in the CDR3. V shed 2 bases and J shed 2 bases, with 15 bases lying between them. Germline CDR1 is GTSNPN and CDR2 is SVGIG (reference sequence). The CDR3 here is CAWSRRDTLQETQYF. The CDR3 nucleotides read TGTGCCTGGAGTCGCCGGGACACACTTCAAGAGACCCAGTACTTC.

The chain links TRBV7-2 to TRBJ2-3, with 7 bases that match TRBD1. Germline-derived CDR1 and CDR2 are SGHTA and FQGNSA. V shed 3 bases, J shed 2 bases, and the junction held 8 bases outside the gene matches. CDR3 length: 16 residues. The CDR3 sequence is CASSFRGGLDTDTQYF. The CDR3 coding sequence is TGTGCCAGCAGCTTCCGAGGGGGCCTTGACACAGATACGCAGTATTTT.

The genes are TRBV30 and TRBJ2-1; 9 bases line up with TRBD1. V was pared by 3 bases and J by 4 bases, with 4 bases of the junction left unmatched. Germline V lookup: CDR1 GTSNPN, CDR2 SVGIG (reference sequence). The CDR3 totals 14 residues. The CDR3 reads CAWRGQGIYNEQFF. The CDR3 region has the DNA TGTGCCTGGAGGGGACAGGGAATATACAATGAGCAGTTCTTC.

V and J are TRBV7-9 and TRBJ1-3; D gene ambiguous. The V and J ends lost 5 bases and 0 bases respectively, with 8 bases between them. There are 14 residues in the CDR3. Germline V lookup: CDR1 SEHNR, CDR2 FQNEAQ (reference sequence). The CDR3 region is CASSPRGSGNTIYF. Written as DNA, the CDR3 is TGTGCCAGCAGCCCTCGCGGCTCTGGAAACACCATATATTTT.

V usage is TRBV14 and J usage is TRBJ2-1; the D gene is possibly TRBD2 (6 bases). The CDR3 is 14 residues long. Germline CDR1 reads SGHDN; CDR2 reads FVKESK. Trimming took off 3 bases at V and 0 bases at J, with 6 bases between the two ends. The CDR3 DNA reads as TGTGCCAGCAGCCAGGAGGGCTCCTACAATGAGCAGTTCTTC. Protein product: CASSQEGSYNEQFF. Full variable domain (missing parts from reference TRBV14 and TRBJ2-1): EAGVTQFPSHSVIEKGQTVTLRCDPISGHDNLYWYRRVMGKEIKFLLHFVKESKQDESGMPNNRFLAERTGGTYSTLKVQPAELEDSGVYFCASSQEGSYNEQFFGPGTRLTVL.